This T cell receptor beta chain originates from a study of blood T cell repertoires in COVID-19. The repertoire was sequenced with immunoSEQ multiplex PCR; TCRdb's copy has only in-frame clones and lacks some. The profile covers 300,000 to 400,000 clones, with less than 90% appearing a single time and 1% taken by the ten largest. The sample consisted of PBMCs or T cells enriched from blood (not recorded which). The TCR originated in a woman in her 30s who had recovered from COVID-19.

CDR3 protein: CASSPLAGTNTGELFF. For the CDR3, the DNA is TGTGCCAGCTCACCTCTAGCGGGGACTAACACCGGGGAGCTGTTTTTT. J is TRBJ2-2 and V is TRBV18; TRBD2 aligns across 9 bases. J lost 2 bases, V lost 3 bases, and 4 bases had no gene match. The CDR3 sequence is 16 residues long. CDR1 is KGHSH, CDR2 LQKENI, per germline.